The present T cell receptor beta chain was sequenced within a study of blood T cell repertoires in COVID-19. Study-level background: The United States, Italy and Spain provided the acute and convalescent COVID-19 samples. T cells, B-cell-depleted T cells, or PBMCs provided the cDNA or gDNA that served as material.

The CDR3 consists of 14 residues. Germline loops: CDR1 SEHNR, CDR2 FQNEAQ (reference sequence). Trimming cost V 5 bases and J 8 bases; bases outside gene matches: 11. In the original analysis: Reference gene primer amplification gave estimated nucleated cell counts. Here immunoSEQ multiplex PCR was the method, and the copy in TCRdb shows in-frame clones only, minus some. The V and J calls and clone size were taken over from that table, and D and trimming were inferred from the DNA. Found here are roughly 130,000 clones, about three quarters of them singletons; the top ten hold under 15%. The gene calls are TRBV7-9 and TRBJ1-2; 7 nucleotides line up with TRBD1. The sample was peripheral blood. The receptor's source is a man at least 80 years old with acute or convalescent COVID-19. The CDR3 protein is CASSPSGGSYGYTF. The CDR3 bases are TGTGCCAGCAGCCCCTCAGGGGGATCGTACGGCTACACCTTC.